This record covers a single TCR beta chain. CDR3 length equals 15 residues. Trimming took 5 bases from V and 4 from J, leaving 18 bases between them. Germline CDR1 and CDR2: MDHEN and SYDVKM. This entry belongs to a study of blood T cell repertoires in COVID-19. Across the study: Samples taken during acute and convalescent COVID-19 were collected in the United States, Italy and Spain.

Participants were aged about 18 to 95 years, lived in under 25 US areas, and enrolled virtually. Symptom resolution, clearance, or two negative PCRs marked donors in Cohort 3 as recovered. Source study methods: Researchers report that nucleated cell counts were estimated from reference gene primer amplification. Sequencing was performed with immunoSEQ multiplex PCR; in TCRdb, only in-frame clones are kept and a portion is missing. V and J calls and clone size are copied from that table; D and trimming were computed from the DNA. Of hundreds of thousands of clones in the sample, roughly four fifths were seen once.

The V and J genes are TRBV28 and TRBJ2-7; tentative D call: TRBD1 (5 bases). Sequencing was done on a sample of PBMCs or T cells enriched from blood (not recorded which). The sequence was obtained from an older woman who had recovered from COVID-19. The CDR3, as DNA: TGTGCCAGCAGTCCTAGGACAAACCTGCGGTACGAGCAGTACTTC. This translates into CASSPRTNLRYEQYF. Supplemented by reference TRBV28 and TRBJ2-7, the full variable domain reads DVKVTQSSRYLVKRTGEKVFLECVQDMDHENMFWYRQDPGLGLRLIYFSYDVKMKEKGDIPEGYSVSREKKERFSLILESASTNQTSMYLCASSPRTNLRYEQYFGPGTRLTVT.